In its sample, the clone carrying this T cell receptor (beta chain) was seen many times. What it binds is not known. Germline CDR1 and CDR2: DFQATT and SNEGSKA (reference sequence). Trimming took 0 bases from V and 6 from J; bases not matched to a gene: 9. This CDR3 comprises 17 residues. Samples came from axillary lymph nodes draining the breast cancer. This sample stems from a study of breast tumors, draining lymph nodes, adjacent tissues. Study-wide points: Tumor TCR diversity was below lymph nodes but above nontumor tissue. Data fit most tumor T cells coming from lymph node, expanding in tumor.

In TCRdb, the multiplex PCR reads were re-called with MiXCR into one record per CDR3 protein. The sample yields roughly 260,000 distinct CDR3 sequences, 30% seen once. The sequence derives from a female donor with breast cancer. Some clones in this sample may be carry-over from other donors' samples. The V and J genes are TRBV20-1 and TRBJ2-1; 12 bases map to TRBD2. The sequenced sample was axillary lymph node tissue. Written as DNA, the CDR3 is TGCAGTGCTAGAGATCCGGGACTAGCGGGTAACGGCAATGAGCAGTTCTTC. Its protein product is CSARDPGLAGNGNEQFF.